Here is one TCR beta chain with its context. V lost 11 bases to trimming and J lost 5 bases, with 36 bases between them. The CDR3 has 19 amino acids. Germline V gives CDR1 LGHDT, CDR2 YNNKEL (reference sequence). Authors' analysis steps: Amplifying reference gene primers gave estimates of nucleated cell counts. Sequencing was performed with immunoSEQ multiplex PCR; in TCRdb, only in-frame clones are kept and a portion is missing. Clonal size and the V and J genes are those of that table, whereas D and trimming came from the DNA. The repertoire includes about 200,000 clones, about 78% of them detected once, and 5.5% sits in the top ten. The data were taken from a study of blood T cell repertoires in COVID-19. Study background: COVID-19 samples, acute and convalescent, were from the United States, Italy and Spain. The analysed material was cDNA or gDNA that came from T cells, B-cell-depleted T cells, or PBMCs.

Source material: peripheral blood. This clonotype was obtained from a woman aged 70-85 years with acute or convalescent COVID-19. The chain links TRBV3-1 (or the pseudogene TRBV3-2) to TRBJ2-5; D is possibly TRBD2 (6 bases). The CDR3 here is CASPGGTGETPLNPETQYF. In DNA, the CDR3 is TGTGCCTCCCCCGGAGGGACGGGAGAGACCCCGCTTAATCCGGAGACCCAGTACTTC.